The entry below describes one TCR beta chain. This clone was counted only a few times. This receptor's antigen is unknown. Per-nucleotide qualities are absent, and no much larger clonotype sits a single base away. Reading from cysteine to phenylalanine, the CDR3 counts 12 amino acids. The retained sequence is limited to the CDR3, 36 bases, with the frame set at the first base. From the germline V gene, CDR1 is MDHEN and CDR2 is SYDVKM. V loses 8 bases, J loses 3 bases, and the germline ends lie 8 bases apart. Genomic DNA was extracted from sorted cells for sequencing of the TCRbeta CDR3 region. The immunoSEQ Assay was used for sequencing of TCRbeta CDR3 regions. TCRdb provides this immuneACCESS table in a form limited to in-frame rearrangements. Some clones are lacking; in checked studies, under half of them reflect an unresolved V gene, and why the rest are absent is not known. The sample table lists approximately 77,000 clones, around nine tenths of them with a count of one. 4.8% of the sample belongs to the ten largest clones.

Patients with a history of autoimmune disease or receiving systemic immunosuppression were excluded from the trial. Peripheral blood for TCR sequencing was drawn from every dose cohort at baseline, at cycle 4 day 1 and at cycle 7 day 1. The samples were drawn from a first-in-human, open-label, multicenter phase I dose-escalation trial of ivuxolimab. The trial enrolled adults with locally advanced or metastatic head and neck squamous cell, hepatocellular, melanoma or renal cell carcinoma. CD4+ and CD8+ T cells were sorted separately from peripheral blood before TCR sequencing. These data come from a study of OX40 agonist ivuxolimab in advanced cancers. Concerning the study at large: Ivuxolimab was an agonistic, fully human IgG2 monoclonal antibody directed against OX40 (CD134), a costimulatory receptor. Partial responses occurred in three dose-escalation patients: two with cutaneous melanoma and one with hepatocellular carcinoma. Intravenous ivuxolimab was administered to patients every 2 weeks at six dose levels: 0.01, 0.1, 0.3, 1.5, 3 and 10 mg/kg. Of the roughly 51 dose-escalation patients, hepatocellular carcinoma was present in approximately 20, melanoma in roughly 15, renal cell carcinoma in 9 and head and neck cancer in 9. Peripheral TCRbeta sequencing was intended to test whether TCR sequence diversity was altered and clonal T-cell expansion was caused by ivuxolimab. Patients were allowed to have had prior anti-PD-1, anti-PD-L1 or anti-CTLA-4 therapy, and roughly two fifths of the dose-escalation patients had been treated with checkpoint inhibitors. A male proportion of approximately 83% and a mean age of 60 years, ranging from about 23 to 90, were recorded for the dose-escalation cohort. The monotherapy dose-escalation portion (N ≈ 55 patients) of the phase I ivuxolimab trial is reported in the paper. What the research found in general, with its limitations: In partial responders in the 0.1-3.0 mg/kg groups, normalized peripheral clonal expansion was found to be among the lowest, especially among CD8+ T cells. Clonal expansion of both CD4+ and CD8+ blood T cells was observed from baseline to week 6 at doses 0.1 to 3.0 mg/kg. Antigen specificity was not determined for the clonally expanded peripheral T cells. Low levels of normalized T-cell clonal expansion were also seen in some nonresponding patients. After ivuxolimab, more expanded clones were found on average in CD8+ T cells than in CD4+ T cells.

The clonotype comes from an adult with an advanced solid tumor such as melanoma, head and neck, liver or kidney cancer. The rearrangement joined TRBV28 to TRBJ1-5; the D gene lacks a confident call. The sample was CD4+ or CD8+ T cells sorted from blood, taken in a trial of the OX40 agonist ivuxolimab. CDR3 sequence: CASGVYNQPQHF. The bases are TGTGCCAGCGGGGTTTACAATCAGCCCCAGCATTTT.